This T cell receptor (beta chain) comes out of a study of T cell responses to AZD1222 COVID-19 vaccine. Findings and caveats of the study: Researchers took repertoire samples only after the peak T cell response had come. Seropositive at baseline were only six AZD1222 recipients. Donors were chiefly white British, with a greater number of females, and clonal diversity was perhaps underestimated.

Regarding this clone: The target antigen is unknown.

Unmatched junction bases numbered 2, after V lost 3 bases and J lost 0 bases. This CDR3 has 14 residues. CDR1 is MGHRA and CDR2 is YSYEKL in the germline V gene. TCRdb's table, derived via immunoSEQ multiplex PCR, lists solely in-frame clones and lacks some. The sample shows approximately 120,000 clones, 88% of them seen only once. The material sequenced was peripheral blood, taken on day 0 of AZD1222 vaccination. The source of this sequence is an adult in good health. The rearrangement links TRBV4-1 to TRBJ2-7, with 7 bases identical to TRBD2. This chain's CDR3 is CASSQRELSYEQYF. Here the CDR3 DNA reads TGCGCCAGCAGCCAGCGGGAGCTCTCCTACGAGCAGTACTTC.